The 27 T cell receptor beta chains reported below all come from one sample, sequenced in a study of neurological immune-mediated disorders. TCRdb processed the 5' RACE reads anew with MiXCR; each CDR3 protein has one entry. Of about 53,000 distinct CDR3 sequences listed, roughly 3.5% are singletons. Sequenced sample: PBMCs. These receptors were obtained from a woman aged 25 to 39 with multiple sclerosis.

This clonotype occurred a few times. The V gene is TRBV20-1, the J gene TRBJ2-1; tentative D call: TRBD2 (5 bases). V was clipped by 3 bases and J by 0 bases, with 9 bases between them. The CDR3 totals 14 residues. Germline-derived CDR1 and CDR2 are DFQATT and SNEGSKA (reference sequence). The CDR3 DNA reads TGCAGTGCTAGCGGGGTAAGCTCCTACAATGAGCAGTTCTTC. Translating gives CSASGVSSYNEQFF.

This clonotype was seen ten or more times. CDR3 nucleotide sequence: TGTGCCAGCAGCTTACCAGAGATGGAAAAACTGTTTTTT. Translating it yields CASSLPEMEKLFF. The chain recombines TRBV7-8 with TRBJ1-4; D is unresolved. The CDR3 consists of 13 residues. Germline CDR1 SGHVS, CDR2 FQNEAQ. Trimming removed 2 bases at V and 8 bases at J, with 9 bases between.

At least ten counts were recorded for this clonotype. The gene calls are TRBV12-3 or TRBV12-4 and TRBJ2-3; the D gene could be TRBD1 or TRBD2 (5 bases each). The V end lost 6 bases, the J end lost 4 bases, and 14 bases lay between the germline ends. This CDR3 is built from 14 residues. The CDR3 spells CASRSGTSPDTQYF. The DNA for the CDR3 is TGTGCCAGCAGATCCGGGACCAGCCCAGATACGCAGTATTTT.

This clonotype came up many times. One end of the junction varies from germline; a read error may be responsible. The CDR3 DNA reads TGTGCCAGCAGTTTAGACTCCGGGACGGCTTTT. Its translation is CASSLDSGTAF. The chain uses TRBV28 and TRBJ1-5; possibly TRBD1 for D (5 bases). CDR1 and CDR2 (germline): MDHEN, SYDVKM. The CDR3 is made up of 11 amino acids. Looking up the rest from reference TRBV28 and TRBJ1-5 gives the full variable domain: DVKVTQSSRYLVKRTGEKVFLECVQDMDHENMFWYRQDPGLGLRLIYFSYDVKMKEKGDIPEGYSVSREKKERFSLILESASTNQTSMYLCASSLDSGTAFGDGTRLSIL.

This clonotype was seen ten or more times. CDR3 nucleotide sequence: TGCAGCGTTCAACAGGGGGCGGCCGGGGAGCTGTTTTTT. This sequence encodes CSVQQGAAGELFF. The V and J genes are TRBV29-1 and TRBJ2-2, with TRBD1 identical over 9 bases. Trimming took 5 bases from V and 6 from J; bases not matched to a gene: 4. The length of the CDR3 is 13 residues. Per germline, CDR1 SQVTM and CDR2 ANQGSEA.

This clonotype was picked up many times. At one of its ends the junction is not consistent with the germline gene, which may arise from a read error. The chain carries TRBV28 and TRBJ1-5, with a possible D match to TRBD1 (6 bases). This CDR3 is 16 amino acids long. Per the germline V gene, CDR1 is MDHEN and CDR2 is SYDVKM. The CDR3 bases are TGTGCCAGCAGCCTTAGGAGGGGGACGGCCAATCAGCCCCAGAATTTT. Protein sequence: CASSLRRGTANQPQNF.

This clonotype was seen at least ten times. This chain connects TRBV10-3 to TRBJ2-1; D is undetermined. The CDR3 is 10 amino acids. V lost 2 bases and J 10 bases, leaving 3 bases between the germline ends. The V gene's germline CDR1 is ENHRY and CDR2 SYGVKD. The CDR3 nucleotides are TGTGCCATCAGTGAGCCCGAGCAGTTCTTC. The encoded protein is CAISEPEQFF.

This clonotype was seen many times. The chain employs TRBV20-1 and TRBJ2-7; 7 nucleotides agree with TRBD2. V shed 2 bases, J shed 3 bases, and the junction held 10 bases outside the gene matches. Germline loops: CDR1 DFQATT, CDR2 SNEGSKA (reference sequence). This CDR3 contains 15 residues. Here the CDR3 reads CSARPHRLAIYEQYF. DNA of the CDR3: TGCAGTGCTAGACCACACCGACTAGCTATCTACGAGCAGTACTTC.

This clonotype was counted at least ten times. The chain employs TRBV5-1 and TRBJ2-7; 7 bases match TRBD2. There are 16 residues in the CDR3. Germline trimming cut 4 bases from V and 5 bases from J; bases unmatched to any gene: 15. Per germline, CDR1 SGHRS and CDR2 YFSETQ. CDR3 in amino acids: CASSRRGAGPSHEQYF. CDR3 nucleotides: TGCGCCAGCAGCCGCCGAGGAGCGGGGCCCTCTCACGAGCAGTACTTC.

At least ten counts were recorded for this clonotype. The chain has TRBV20-1 and TRBJ2-7; TRBD1 aligns across 8 bases. The CDR3 is 15 residues long. The junction had 11 bases not matched to a gene; V was cut back by 5 bases and J by 2 bases. The V gene's germline CDR1 is DFQATT and CDR2 SNEGSKA (reference sequence). CDR3 sequence reads: CSALNRGDFTYEQYF. The CDR3 region has the DNA TGCAGTGCTCTAAACAGGGGGGACTTTACCTACGAGCAGTACTTC.

This clonotype was counted many times. The chain employs TRBV4-1 and TRBJ2-7; no clear D gene. V lost 2 bases and J 1 base, leaving 12 bases between the germline ends. Germline V gene lookup returns CDR1 MGHRA and CDR2 YSYEKL. This CDR3 has 15 residues. CDR3 amino acids: CASSQLNTFSYEQYF. CDR3 bases: TGCGCCAGCAGCCAATTAAACACATTTTCCTACGAGCAGTACTTC.

This clonotype was detected ten times or more. The chain uses TRBV3-1 and TRBJ2-4; D uncertain. V was shortened by 5 bases and J by 5 bases, with 10 bases between the two germline ends. The CDR3 consists of 13 residues. The germline V gene has CDR1 LGHDT and CDR2 YNNKEL (reference sequence). The CDR3 here is CASSLAAQNIQYF. The CDR3 DNA follows: TGTGCCAGCAGCTTGGCGGCGCAAAACATTCAGTACTTC.

This clonotype has ten or more counts. The chain employs TRBV12-3 or TRBV12-4 and TRBJ2-1, with D hard to call. This CDR3 contains 13 residues. Trimming pared 3 bases from V and 4 bases from J, leaving 7 bases between. The CDR3 DNA reads as TGTGCCAGCAGTTTCCTCCCTTACAATGAGCAGTTCTTC. Amino acid sequence: CASSFLPYNEQFF.

This clonotype has at least ten counts. The chain recombines TRBV20-1 with TRBJ2-7; D gene uncertain. Germline lookup yields CDR1 DFQATT and CDR2 SNEGSKA (reference sequence). V dropped 3 bases and J dropped 2 bases, with 11 bases sitting between them. The CDR3 sequence is 13 residues long. CDR3 in amino acids: CSASEPETYEQYF. CDR3 coding DNA: TGCAGTGCTAGTGAACCAGAAACCTACGAGCAGTACTTC.

This clonotype was detected many times. The chain couples TRBV5-1 to TRBJ2-3; 8 bases are shared with TRBD2. Germline loops: CDR1 SGHRS, CDR2 YFSETQ. The CDR3 is made up of 15 amino acids. V dropped 0 bases and J dropped 6; count of bases not matched to a gene: 6. The DNA of the CDR3 is TGCGCCAGCAGCTTGGCGATTAGCGGGGTCGATACGCAGTATTTT. It specifies CASSLAISGVDTQYF. Drawing the rest from reference TRBV5-1 and TRBJ2-3, the complete variable domain is KAGVTQTPRYLIKTRGQQVTLSCSPISGHRSVSWYQQTPGQGLQFLFEYFSETQRNKGNFPGRFSGRQFSNSRSEMNVSTLELGDSALYLCASSLAISGVDTQYFGPGTRLTVL.

This clonotype was recorded many times. The chain joins TRBV12-3 or TRBV12-4 to TRBJ2-7; tentative D call: TRBD1 (5 bases). This CDR3 is built from 16 residues. V lost 1 base and J 7 bases, leaving 20 bases between the germline ends. The CDR3 DNA reads as TGTGCCAGCAGTTTAGATGGCGAAAGCAGGGTACTAGAGCAGTACTTC. Translating it yields CASSLDGESRVLEQYF.

This clonotype has more than one count but fewer than ten. This chain joins TRBV4-2 and TRBJ1-5; D is uncertain. The length of the CDR3 is 16 residues. The V and J ends lost 1 base and 0 bases respectively, with 10 bases between them. Germline-derived CDR1 and CDR2 are LGHNA and YNFKEQ. CDR3 DNA: TGTGCCAGCAGCCAAGGCCAGGACTATAGCAATCAGCCCCAGCATTTT. This sequence encodes CASSQGQDYSNQPQHF.

The sample holds many counts of this clonotype. The chain recombines TRBV5-5 with TRBJ2-7, with 7 bases identical to TRBD2. This CDR3 spans 11 amino acids. J was trimmed by 13 bases and V by 2 bases; bases with no gene match: 6. Germline lookup yields CDR1 SGHKS and CDR2 YYEKEE (reference sequence). CDR3 sequence reads: CASSFGGGRYF. DNA for the CDR3: TGTGCCAGCAGCTTTGGCGGGGGAAGATACTTC.

This clonotype was seen ten or more times. The chain combines TRBV25-1 with TRBJ1-6; D uncertain. The germline gives CDR1 MGHDK, CDR2 SYGVNS. The ends were cut back, 8 bases at V and 5 bases at J, with 10 bases in the middle. This CDR3 is 13 amino acids long. The CDR3 DNA sequence: TGTGCCAGCCAAGGGTCGGATAATTCACCCCTCCACTTT. This codes for CASQGSDNSPLHF.

This clonotype occurred many times. V usage is TRBV5-1 and J usage is TRBJ2-4; D might be TRBD1 (6 bases). Trimming stripped 4 bases from V and 2 bases from J, with 10 bases between. CDR3 size: 14 residues. CDR1 is SGHRS, CDR2 YFSETQ, per germline. CDR3 loop: CASSTTGPKNIQYF. CDR3 nucleotide sequence: TGCGCCAGCAGCACGACAGGACCCAAAAACATTCAGTACTTC.

The V gene is TRBV3-1, the J gene TRBJ2-1; D gene ambiguous. The CDR3 length is 16 residues. Trimming removed 5 bases from V and 9 bases from J, with 23 bases in between. Looked up from germline, CDR1 is LGHDT and CDR2 is YNNKEL (reference sequence). Written as DNA, the CDR3 is TGTGCCAGCAGCGACCTGGTCCGGGCCATAGTGCCTGAGCAGTTCTTC. Protein sequence: CASSDLVRAIVPEQFF.

At least ten counts were recorded for this clonotype. The junction shows a germline mismatch at one end, possibly a read error. This chain connects TRBV5-1 to TRBJ2-5, with TRBD2 matching over 14 bases. Germline V gene sequence: CDR1 SGHRS, CDR2 YFSETQ. The CDR3 runs 14 residues. The CDR3 loop is CASRPGTSGGPAWF. Written as DNA, the CDR3 is TGCGCCAGCAGACCCGGGACTAGCGGGGGACCAGCCTGGTTC.

This clonotype was seen only a few times. The J gene is TRBJ2-5, the V gene TRBV7-2; 7 bases fit TRBD1. The CDR3 sequence is 14 residues long. The V gene's germline CDR1 is SGHTA and CDR2 FQGNSA. V dropped 5 bases and J dropped 4; count of bases not matched to a gene: 7. The CDR3 nucleotides read TGTGCCAGCAGCATGCAAAGGGGGCCAGAGACCCAGTACTTC. This encodes CASSMQRGPETQYF.

This clonotype was detected many times. The chain uses TRBV20-1 and TRBJ2-7; TRBD2 might be the D (5 bases). CDR3 length equals 11 residues. V was trimmed by 3 bases and J by 5 bases, leaving 8 bases between them. The germline V gene has CDR1 DFQATT and CDR2 SNEGSKA (reference sequence). The CDR3 coding sequence is TGCAGTGCTAGTCCGCGGGACGAGCAGTACTTC. This encodes CSASPRDEQYF.

J is TRBJ1-4 and V is TRBV19; D is undetermined. The CDR3 extends over 13 amino acids. Germline-derived CDR1 and CDR2 are LNHDA and SQIVND (reference sequence). Trimming pared 5 bases from V and 8 bases from J, leaving 12 bases between. CDR3 in amino acids: CASSSQAKEKLFF. The CDR3, as DNA: TGTGCCAGTAGTTCCCAGGCAAAAGAAAAACTGTTTTTT. The variable domain in full, completed from reference TRBV19 and TRBJ1-4, reads DGGITQSPKYLFRKEGQNVTLSCEQNLNHDAMYWYRQDPGQGLRLIYYSQIVNDFQKGDIAEGYSVSREKKESFPLTVTSAQKNPTAFYLCASSSQAKEKLFFGSGTQLSVL.

This clonotype was counted many times. The rearrangement uses TRBV6-1 and TRBJ2-6; D gene ambiguous. The germline V and J ends were trimmed by 5 bases and 1 base, with 9 bases remaining between them. Germline CDR1 MNHNS, CDR2 SASEGT. There are 15 residues in the CDR3. The CDR3 region has the DNA TGTGCCAGCAGTCAGGATGAATCTGGGGCCAACGTCCTGACTTTC. The encoded protein is CASSQDESGANVLTF.

This clonotype was counted at least ten times. The chain couples TRBV5-1 to TRBJ1-5; TRBD1 might be the D (5 bases). V lost 0 bases, J lost 3 bases, and 10 bases lay in between. Germline V gene data show CDR1 as SGHRS and CDR2 as YFSETQ. This CDR3 comprises 15 residues. The CDR3 coding sequence is TGCGCCAGCAGCTTGGAACCGGGGCCCAATCAGCCCCAGCATTTT. Its translation is CASSLEPGPNQPQHF.